Shown below are 15 T cell receptor beta chains from a single sample sequenced in a study of graft-versus-host responses after intestinal transplantation. The table came from immunoSEQ multiplex PCR; TCRdb's copy has only in-frame clones and leaves some out. The repertoire has more than 90,000 clones, approximately 95% of them found once; the top ten carry 0.49%. Which antigens these TCRs recognize remains unknown. Sequenced here: unstimulated CD8+ T cells sorted from spleen or lymph node cells, sampled before intestinal transplant. These receptors originate from a human donor who received an intestinal transplant.

The V gene is TRBV27, the J gene TRBJ1-6; possibly TRBD1 for D (6 bases). V gave up 7 bases and J gave up 6 bases, with 13 bases separating them. CDR1 MNHEY and CDR2 SMNVEV come from the germline V gene (reference sequence). The CDR3 spans 14 residues. The CDR3: CASTLQGPNSPLHF. Here the CDR3 DNA reads TGTGCCAGCACGCTACAGGGCCCTAATTCACCCCTCCACTTT.

The chain links TRBV2 to TRBJ2-5; no clear D. This CDR3 contains 14 residues. The V gene lost 4 bases and the J gene lost 5 bases, with 14 bases spanning the gap. Germline-derived CDR1 and CDR2 are SNHLY and FYNNEI. CDR3 sequence reads: CASSGIKEWETQYF. In DNA form, the CDR3 reads TGTGCCAGCAGTGGCATAAAGGAGTGGGAGACCCAGTACTTC.

In its sample, this clone was seen once. CDR3 DNA: TGTGCCAGCGTTGGATGGAGGCAGACCCGAAGCTCCTACAATGAGCAGTTCTTC. Amino acid sequence: CASVGWRQTRSSYNEQFF. J is TRBJ2-1 and V is TRBV7-9, with a possible D match to TRBD2 (5 bases). CDR1 SEHNR and CDR2 FQNEAQ come from the germline V gene (reference sequence). The CDR3 length is 18 residues. Trimming removed 8 bases at V and 0 bases at J, with 23 bases between. The variable domain in full, with the rest retrieved from reference TRBV7-9 and TRBJ2-1, is DTGVSQNPRHKITKRGQNVTFRCDPISEHNRLYWYRQTLGQGPEFLTYFQNEAQLEKSRLLSDRFSAERPKGSFSTLEIQRTEQGDSAMYLCASVGWRQTRSSYNEQFFGPGTRLTVL.

The genes are TRBV2 and TRBJ2-5; 11 nucleotides align to TRBD2. Germline CDR1 SNHLY, CDR2 FYNNEI. The CDR3 is 15 residues long. J lost 9 bases, V lost 4 bases, and 10 bases had no gene match. CDR3 in amino acids: CASSGLAGSRGAQYF. CDR3 DNA sequence: TGTGCCAGCAGTGGACTAGCGGGGTCGCGGGGGGCCCAGTACTTC.

The chain combines TRBV19 with TRBJ1-2; 9 bases map to TRBD1. CDR1 and CDR2 (germline): LNHDA, SQIVND (reference sequence). This CDR3 contains 14 residues. The V segment lost 7 bases and the J segment 4 bases; nucleotides outside the gene matches: 7. The CDR3 loop reads CASTATGGSYGYTF. As DNA, the CDR3 is TGTGCCAGTACCGCGACAGGGGGGAGCTATGGCTACACCTTC. The full variable domain, its missing parts supplied by reference TRBV19 and TRBJ1-2, is DGGITQSPKYLFRKEGQNVTLSCEQNLNHDAMYWYRQDPGQGLRLIYYSQIVNDFQKGDIAEGYSVSREKKESFPLTVTSAQKNPTAFYLCASTATGGSYGYTFGSGTRLTVV.

The chain carries TRBV9 and TRBJ2-7; D possibly corresponds to TRBD1 (6 bases). There are 14 residues in the CDR3. CDR1 and CDR2 from the germline V gene are SGDLS and YYNGEE. Trimming took 2 bases from V and 6 from J, leaving 15 bases between them. CDR3 in amino acids: CASSVGAGTGEQYF. In nucleotides, the CDR3 is TGTGCCAGCAGCGTGGGGGCAGGGACGGGCGAGCAGTACTTC.

In this sample, this clone turned up a few times. Other nucleotide sequences in the sample specify the same CDR3. The rearrangement joins TRBV4-1 to TRBJ1-4; the D gene is possibly TRBD1 (5 bases). The CDR3 spans 13 residues. The germline gives CDR1 MGHRA, CDR2 YSYEKL. V was cut by 8 bases and J by 5 bases, with 12 bases left in between. The CDR3 bases are TGCGCCAGCGGGGGAGGATTGAATGAAAAACTGTTTTTT. Translation: CASGGGLNEKLFF.

This clone was observed a single time. The chain combines TRBV7-9 with TRBJ2-1; D uncertain. The germline CDR1 and CDR2 sequences are SEHNR and FQNEAQ (reference sequence). Trimming took off 5 bases at V and 0 bases at J, with 8 bases between the two ends. This CDR3 is built from 14 residues. The CDR3 coding sequence is TGTGCCAGCAGCCCGGTCTTCTCCTACAATGAGCAGTTCTTC. This translates into CASSPVFSYNEQFF.

The V gene is TRBV6-5, the J gene TRBJ2-2; no definite D call. V lost 0 bases, J lost 5 bases, and 10 bases lay in between. This CDR3 is built from 15 residues. Germline V CDR1 and CDR2: MNHEY, SVGAGI. In nucleotides, the CDR3 is TGTGCCAGCAGTTACTCGATACAGCCGACCGGGGAGCTGTTTTTT. This codes for CASSYSIQPTGELFF.

This sequence joins TRBV19 and TRBJ2-1, with 13 positions matching TRBD2. V lost 4 bases and J lost 8; bases outside the gene matches: 5. The CDR3 consists of 15 residues. Germline CDR1 LNHDA, CDR2 SQIVND (reference sequence). CDR3 nucleotide sequence: TGTGCCAGTAGTACGACTAGCGGGGGGATCGATGAGCAGTTCTTC. Its protein is CASSTTSGGIDEQFF.

The CDR3 sequence is CASSQDSAGYNSPLHF. CDR3 in DNA: TGCGCCAGCAGCCAAGACTCCGCGGGGTATAATTCACCCCTCCACTTT. J is TRBJ1-6 and V is TRBV4-1; D not certain. CDR1 and CDR2 (germline): MGHRA, YSYEKL. Trimming left V 0 bases short and J 4 bases short, with 10 bases between. This CDR3 is built from 16 residues.

The J gene is TRBJ2-7, the V gene TRBV6-6; 7 bases map to TRBD2. Germline CDR1 reads MNHNY; CDR2 reads SVGAGI (reference sequence). V lost 6 bases to trimming and J lost 2 bases; unmatched junction nucleotides: 7. The CDR3 has 14 residues. In DNA, the CDR3 is TGTGCCAGCAGCCACGGGGGGAGCACCTACGAGCAGTACTTC. Amino acid sequence: CASSHGGSTYEQYF.

The V and J genes are TRBV5-6 and TRBJ2-7; D remains ambiguous. Trimming removed 2 bases from V and 5 bases from J, with 5 bases in between. Germline V gene lookup returns CDR1 SGHDT and CDR2 YYEEEE. The CDR3 consists of 11 residues. The CDR3 bases are TGTGCCAGCAGCTTCTCGGACGAGCAGTACTTC. Amino acid sequence: CASSFSDEQYF. Filled out from reference TRBV5-6 and TRBJ2-7, the complete variable domain reads DAGVTQSPTHLIKTRGQQVTLRCSPKSGHDTVSWYQQALGQGPQFIFQYYEEEERQRGNFPDRFSGHQFPNYSSELNVNALLLGDSALYLCASSFSDEQYFGPGTRLTVT.

The V call is TRBV19, the J call TRBJ2-1, with D maybe TRBD2 (6 bases). V lost 4 bases and J 9 bases, leaving 7 bases between the germline ends. Germline lookup yields CDR1 LNHDA and CDR2 SQIVND (reference sequence). This CDR3 is 11 amino acids long. The CDR3 region is CASSTGGEQFF. The DNA for the CDR3 is TGTGCCAGTAGTACCGGGGGTGAGCAGTTCTTC.

The chain employs TRBV28 and TRBJ1-5; tentative D call: TRBD1 (6 bases). Germline V lookup: CDR1 MDHEN, CDR2 SYDVKM. The CDR3 sequence is 14 residues long. Trimming pared 5 bases from V and 2 bases from J, leaving 10 bases between. This chain's CDR3 is CASSSRQGNQPQHF. The CDR3 nucleotides are TGTGCCAGCAGTAGCCGACAGGGCAATCAGCCCCAGCATTTT.